Shown below are 10 T cell receptor beta chains from a single sample sequenced in a study of blood T cell repertoires in COVID-19 (dated by TCRdb to about 2020). Libraries were made using the immunoSEQ multiplex PCR assay. TCRdb carries this immuneACCESS record with in-frame sequences only. Its versions omit some clonotypes, under half of them owing to an unresolved V gene in the studies checked, with the rest unexplained. Here the sample has more than 65,000 clones; 65% to 85% occur a single time. The ten largest clones represent about 3.8% of the sample. The sequencing sample was made of peripheral blood. Receptors originate from a man aged 50 to 59 with acute or convalescent COVID-19.

The chain has TRBV15 and TRBJ2-7; 11 nucleotides match TRBD2. The CDR3 runs 18 residues. The germline CDR1 and CDR2 sequences are LNHNV and YYDKDF (reference sequence). Losses at the gene ends were 0 bases for V and 0 bases for J; bases not matched to a gene: 7. Here the CDR3 reads CATSRDLTSGAISYEQYF. CDR3 nucleotides: TGTGCCACCAGCAGAGATTTGACTAGCGGGGCCATCTCCTACGAGCAGTACTTC.

V is TRBV3-1 (or the pseudogene TRBV3-2) and J is TRBJ2-4; D remains unclear. Trimming left V 0 bases short and J 0 bases short, with 6 bases between. CDR1 and CDR2 (germline): LGHDT, YNNKEL (reference sequence). The CDR3 is 15 amino acids. CDR3 nucleotide sequence: TGTGCCAGCAGCCAAGAGAGGCTAGCCAAAAACATTCAGTACTTC. Translation: CASSQERLAKNIQYF.

The chain employs TRBV27 and TRBJ2-1; 7 positions agree with TRBD2. The V and J ends lost 5 bases and 0 bases, in that order; junction bases with no gene match: 1. The CDR3 spans 14 residues. The V gene's germline CDR1 is MNHEY and CDR2 SMNVEV (reference sequence). CDR3 sequence reads: CASSRGSSYNEQFF. CDR3 in DNA: TGTGCCAGCAGTCGCGGGAGCTCCTACAATGAGCAGTTCTTC.

The chain combines TRBV30 with TRBJ2-7, with TRBD2 matching over 11 bases. Germline V gives CDR1 GTSNPN, CDR2 SVGIG (reference sequence). This CDR3 comprises 16 residues. The trim removed 0 bases at V and 7 bases at J, leaving 11 bases unmatched. The CDR3 protein is CAWSVGGTLAGEEQYF. CDR3 in DNA: TGTGCCTGGAGTGTAGGAGGCACACTAGCGGGAGAAGAGCAGTACTTC.

The rearrangement joins TRBV7-9 to TRBJ2-1, with D possibly matching TRBD1 (6 bases). V was trimmed by 6 bases and J by 9 bases, leaving 12 bases between them. CDR3 size: 12 residues. In germline, CDR1 is SEHNR, CDR2 FQNEAQ (reference sequence). The DNA for the CDR3 is TGTGCCAGCAGTCCAGGGGTTGGTGAGCAGTTCTTC. It is translated as CASSPGVGEQFF.

The rearrangement uses TRBV28 and TRBJ2-5; no clear D gene. Trimming removed 2 bases from V and 9 bases from J, with 13 bases in between. Germline-derived CDR1 and CDR2 are MDHEN and SYDVKM. The CDR3 spans 13 residues. The CDR3 coding sequence is TGTGCCAGCAGTTTAAGCGTCCCTCCGGCCCAGTACTTC. It specifies CASSLSVPPAQYF.

The chain links TRBV6-5 to TRBJ2-7; possible D gene TRBD1, 5 bases. This CDR3 region has 13 residues. The V end was cut by 6 bases, the J end by 6 bases, with 15 bases between. Germline CDR1 MNHEY, CDR2 SVGAGI. DNA for the CDR3: TGTGCCAGCAGGCCAGGGCCACCGGGCGAGCAGTACTTC. This translates into CASRPGPPGEQYF.

This chain connects TRBV11-3 to TRBJ1-3; maybe TRBD1 (5 bases). Trimming shortened V by 3 bases and J by 0 bases, and 12 bases separated the two germline ends. The CDR3 runs 16 residues. Germline CDR1 is SGHNT and CDR2 is YENEEA. The CDR3 DNA reads TGTGCCAGCAGCTTTACCAGGGTCCTCTCTGGAAACACCATATATTTT. It translates to CASSFTRVLSGNTIYF. The full variable domain, rest sourced from reference TRBV11-3 and TRBJ1-3, is EAGVVQSPRYKIIEKKQPVAFWCNPISGHNTLYWYLQNLGQGPELLIRYENEEAVDDSQLPKDRFSAERLKGVDSTLKIQPAELGDSAVYLCASSFTRVLSGNTIYFGEGSWLTVV.

The chain couples TRBV3-1 (or the pseudogene TRBV3-2) to TRBJ2-7; 7 positions match TRBD1. The V and J ends lost 3 bases and 1 base, in that order; junction bases with no gene match: 0. Germline V gene lookup returns CDR1 LGHDT and CDR2 YNNKEL (reference sequence). The CDR3 extends over 13 amino acids. CDR3 residues: CASSQGQSYEQYF. The DNA for the CDR3 is TGTGCCAGCAGCCAGGGACAGTCCTACGAGCAGTACTTC.

This clone was seen a handful of times. In nucleotides, the CDR3 is TGTGCCAGCAGCTACCTATTCAGACAGTTGTATAGCAATCAGCCCCAGCATTTT. Translated: CASSYLFRQLYSNQPQHF. The V and J genes are TRBV5-5 and TRBJ1-5; D may be TRBD1 (5 bases). V shed 3 bases and J shed 0 bases, with 19 bases lying between them. CDR3 length equals 18 residues. Germline V lookup: CDR1 SGHKS, CDR2 YYEKEE (reference sequence).